Shown below are 5 T cell receptor beta chains from a single sample sequenced in a study of CD8+CD57+ T cells in acquired aplastic anemia. Genomic DNA, the template, was used for profiling of the TCR beta VDJ and CDR3. Each CDR3 protein is one row after TCRdb ran MiXCR on the reads. The sample has about 40,000 distinct CDR3 sequences, less than 65% seen once. The authors sequenced patients whose flow cytometry had shown CD8+CD57+ cell expansion. The sample consisted of sorted CD4+, CD8+, or CD8+CD57+ T cells (not recorded which) from PBMCs. The receptors were gathered from a human donor with aplastic anemia.

The rearrangement uses TRBV20-1 and TRBJ2-6; D is undetermined. CDR1 is DFQATT and CDR2 is SNEGSKA in the germline V gene (reference sequence). V was pared by 6 bases and J by 2 bases, with 14 bases between. This CDR3 has 15 residues. This chain's CDR3 is CSAHGPGTGANVLTF. CDR3 coding DNA: TGCAGTGCCCACGGACCTGGGACTGGGGCCAACGTCCTGACTTTC.

The chain couples TRBV6-5 to TRBJ1-6, with 7 bases identical to TRBD1. The CDR3 totals 15 residues. Germline loops: CDR1 MNHEY, CDR2 SVGAGI. V lost 3 bases, J lost 8 bases, and 7 bases stayed unmatched. For the CDR3, the DNA is TGTGCCAGCAGTTATTGGGGACAGCGCTATTCACCCCTCCACTTT. Translating it yields CASSYWGQRYSPLHF.

This chain connects TRBV10-2 to TRBJ2-7; D gene ambiguous. Germline V gene data show CDR1 as WSHSY and CDR2 as SAAADI. Trimming took 6 bases from V and 2 from J, leaving 11 bases between them. The CDR3 covers 13 residues. The CDR3 reads CASSQAGPYEQYF. The DNA of the CDR3 is TGCGCCAGCAGCCAGGCCGGCCCCTACGAGCAGTACTTC.

This clonotype was counted many times. The V gene is TRBV6-1, the J gene TRBJ2-5; 8 bases are shared with TRBD1. This CDR3 is built from 13 residues. Germline trimming cut 6 bases from V and 1 base from J; bases unmatched to any gene: 1. Germline V lookup: CDR1 MNHNS, CDR2 SASEGT. The CDR3 reads CASRGQGQETQYF. CDR3 in DNA: TGTGCCAGCAGAGGACAGGGCCAAGAGACCCAGTACTTC.

The chain recombines TRBV7-6 with TRBJ1-5; D is uncertain. Germline V CDR1 and CDR2: SGHVS, FNYEAQ. V was cut by 5 bases and J by 5 bases, with 10 bases left in between. This CDR3 has 13 amino acids. This CDR3 reads CASSPTRDQPQHF. CDR3 DNA sequence: TGTGCCAGCAGCCCAACTAGGGATCAGCCCCAGCATTTT.